This TCR beta chain appears in the sequencing data of a study of T-cell memory formation after mild COVID-19. Whole-study context: Clusters of TCRs were largely donor specific.

In TCRdb, the 5' RACE reads were re-called with MiXCR into one record per CDR3 protein. In the table there are 550,000 to 700,000 distinct CDR3 sequences, 17% of which are singletons. Study-wide findings and caveats: CD4+ clones that contracted lay mainly in CM and EM; CD8+ ones lay in EMRA. Confirmation of SARS-CoV-2 specificity was lacking for second-wave clones peaking day 37.

This clonotype was counted between two and nine times. Its specificity is not known. The sequence was obtained from an adult woman who had mild COVID-19 (a few samples of this study predate the infection). Cell type and time point are not known. The sample comprised PBMCs or a T cell subset sorted from them (not recorded which).

The CDR3: CASSRGLVGVGQFF. DNA of the CDR3: TGTGCCAGCAGTCGGGGACTAGTTGGTGTGGGGCAGTTCTTC. The chain links TRBV12-3 or TRBV12-4 to TRBJ2-1, with TRBD2 matching 8 bases. This CDR3 is 14 amino acids long. J gave up 12 bases and V 5 bases, and 12 bases lay outside the gene matches.